The clone carrying this TCR beta chain turned up a few times. The antigen remains unidentified. Sequencing was performed with immunoSEQ multiplex PCR; in TCRdb, only in-frame clones are kept and a portion is missing. The repertoire consists of tens of thousands of clones, with 50% to 75% occurring once and the leading ten covering roughly a fifth. The sample is drawn from a study of cytotoxic CD8 clonotypes in ibrutinib-treated CLL. V was cut by 4 bases and J by 2 bases, with 8 bases left in between. The CDR3 is made up of 13 amino acids. Germline V lookup: CDR1 MGHDK, CDR2 SYGVNS. Notes on the study in general: Patients with sustained remission and those progressing were sampled at differing times.

This sequence joins TRBV25-1 and TRBJ1-1, with D hard to call. This sequence was found in a human donor with chronic lymphocytic leukemia. Sequences were derived from PBMCs, sampled after 24 months of ibrutinib treatment. CDR3 region: CASSGQFNTEAFF. DNA of the CDR3: TGTGCCAGCAGTGGGCAGTTCAACACTGAAGCTTTCTTT.